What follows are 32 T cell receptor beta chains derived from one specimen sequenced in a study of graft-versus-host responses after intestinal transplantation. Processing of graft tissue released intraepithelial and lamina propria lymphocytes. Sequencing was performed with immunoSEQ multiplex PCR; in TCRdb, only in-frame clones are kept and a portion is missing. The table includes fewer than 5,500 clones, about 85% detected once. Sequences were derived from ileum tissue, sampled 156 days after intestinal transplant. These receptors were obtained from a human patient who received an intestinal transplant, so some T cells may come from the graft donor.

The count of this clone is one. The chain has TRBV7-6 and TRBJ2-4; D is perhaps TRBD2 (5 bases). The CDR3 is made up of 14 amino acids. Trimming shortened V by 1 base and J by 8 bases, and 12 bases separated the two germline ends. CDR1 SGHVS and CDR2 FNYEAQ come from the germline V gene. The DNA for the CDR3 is TGTGCCAGCAGCTTAGGAGGGTATGGGGACATTCAGTACTTC. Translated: CASSLGGYGDIQYF.

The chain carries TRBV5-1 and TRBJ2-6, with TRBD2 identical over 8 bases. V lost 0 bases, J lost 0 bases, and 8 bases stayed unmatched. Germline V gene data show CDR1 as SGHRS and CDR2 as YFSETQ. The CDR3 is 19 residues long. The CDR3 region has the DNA TGCGCCAGCAGCTTGGCGGGAGGGAAGGGGGACTCTGGGGCCAACGTCCTGACTTTC. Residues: CASSLAGGKGDSGANVLTF. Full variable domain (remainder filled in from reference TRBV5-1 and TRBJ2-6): KAGVTQTPRYLIKTRGQQVTLSCSPISGHRSVSWYQQTPGQGLQFLFEYFSETQRNKGNFPGRFSGRQFSNSRSEMNVSTLELGDSALYLCASSLAGGKGDSGANVLTFGAGSRLTVL.

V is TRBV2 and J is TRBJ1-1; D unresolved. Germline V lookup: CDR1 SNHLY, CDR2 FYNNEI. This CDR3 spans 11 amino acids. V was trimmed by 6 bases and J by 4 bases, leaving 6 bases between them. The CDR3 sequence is CASSGRTEAFF. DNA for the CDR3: TGTGCCAGCAGCGGTCGCACTGAAGCTTTCTTT.

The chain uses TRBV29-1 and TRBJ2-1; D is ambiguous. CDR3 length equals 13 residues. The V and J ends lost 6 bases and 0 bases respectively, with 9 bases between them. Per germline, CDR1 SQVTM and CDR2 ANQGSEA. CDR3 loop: CSVRRHSYNEQFF. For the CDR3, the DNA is TGCAGCGTCCGACGCCACTCCTACAATGAGCAGTTCTTC.

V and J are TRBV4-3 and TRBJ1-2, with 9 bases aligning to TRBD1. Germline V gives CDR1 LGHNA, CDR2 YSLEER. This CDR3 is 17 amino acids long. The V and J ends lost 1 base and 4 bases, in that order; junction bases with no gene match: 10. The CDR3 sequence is CASSQGSGTGTFYGYTF. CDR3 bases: TGCGCCAGCAGCCAAGGCTCCGGGACAGGGACCTTCTATGGCTACACCTTC.

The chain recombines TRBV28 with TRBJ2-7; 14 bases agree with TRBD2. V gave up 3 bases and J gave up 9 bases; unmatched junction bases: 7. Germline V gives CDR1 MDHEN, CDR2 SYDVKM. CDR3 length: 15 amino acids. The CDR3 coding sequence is TGTGCCAGCAGTTTTCCGGGACTAGCGGGAGTTGTGCAGTACTTC. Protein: CASSFPGLAGVVQYF.

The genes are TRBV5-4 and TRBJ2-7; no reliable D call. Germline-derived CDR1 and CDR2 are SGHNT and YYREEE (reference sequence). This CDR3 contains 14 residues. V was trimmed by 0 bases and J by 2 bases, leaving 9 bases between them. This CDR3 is CASSLDSLTYEQYF. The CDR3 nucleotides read TGTGCCAGCAGCTTGGACAGTCTAACCTACGAGCAGTACTTC.

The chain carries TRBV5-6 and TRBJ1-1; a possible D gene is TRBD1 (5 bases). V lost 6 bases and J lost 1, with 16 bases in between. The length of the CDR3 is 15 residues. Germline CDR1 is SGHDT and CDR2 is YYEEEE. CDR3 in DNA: TGTGCCAGCACCGAAACCAGGGCGGGGAACACTGAAGCTTTCTTT. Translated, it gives CASTETRAGNTEAFF.

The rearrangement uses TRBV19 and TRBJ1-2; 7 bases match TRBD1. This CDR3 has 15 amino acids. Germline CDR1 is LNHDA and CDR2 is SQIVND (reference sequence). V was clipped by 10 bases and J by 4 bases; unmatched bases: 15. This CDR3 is CATESGTVALYGYTF. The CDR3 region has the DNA TGTGCCACTGAAAGCGGGACAGTCGCTCTCTATGGCTACACCTTC.

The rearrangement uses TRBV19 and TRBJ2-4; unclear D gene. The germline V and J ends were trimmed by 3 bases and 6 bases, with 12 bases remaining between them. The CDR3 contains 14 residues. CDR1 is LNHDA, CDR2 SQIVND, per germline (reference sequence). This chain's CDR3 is CASSITDGGNIQYF. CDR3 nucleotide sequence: TGTGCCAGTAGTATTACGGACGGCGGAAACATTCAGTACTTC.

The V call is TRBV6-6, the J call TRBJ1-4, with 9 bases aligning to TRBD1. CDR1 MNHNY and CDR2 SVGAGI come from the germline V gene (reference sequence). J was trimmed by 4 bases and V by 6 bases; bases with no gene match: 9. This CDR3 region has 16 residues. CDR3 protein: CASRITTGGGNEKLFF. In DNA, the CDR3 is TGTGCCAGCAGAATAACGACAGGGGGAGGTAATGAAAAACTGTTTTTT.

The CDR3 is CSVEPAGYQETQYF. CDR3 nucleotide sequence: TGCAGCGTTGAGCCGGCGGGGTACCAAGAGACCCAGTACTTC. The rearrangement joins TRBV29-1 to TRBJ2-5, with D possibly being TRBD2 (6 bases). Germline lookup yields CDR1 SQVTM and CDR2 ANQGSEA. V dropped 3 bases and J dropped 0 bases, with 11 bases sitting between them. The CDR3 is made up of 14 amino acids.

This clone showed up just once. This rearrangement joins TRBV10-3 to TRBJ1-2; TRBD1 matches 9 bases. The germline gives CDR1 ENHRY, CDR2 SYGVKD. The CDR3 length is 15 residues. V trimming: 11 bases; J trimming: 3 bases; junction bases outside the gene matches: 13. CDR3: CASNEDRGSHYGYTF. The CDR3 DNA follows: TGTGCCTCTAACGAGGACAGGGGATCACACTATGGCTACACCTTC.

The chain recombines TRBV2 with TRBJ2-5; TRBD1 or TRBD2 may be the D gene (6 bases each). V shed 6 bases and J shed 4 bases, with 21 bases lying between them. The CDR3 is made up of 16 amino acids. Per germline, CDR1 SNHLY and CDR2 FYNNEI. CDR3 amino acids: CASSPWDQGGRETQYF. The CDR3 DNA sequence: TGTGCCAGCAGCCCCTGGGATCAAGGGGGGAGAGAGACCCAGTACTTC.

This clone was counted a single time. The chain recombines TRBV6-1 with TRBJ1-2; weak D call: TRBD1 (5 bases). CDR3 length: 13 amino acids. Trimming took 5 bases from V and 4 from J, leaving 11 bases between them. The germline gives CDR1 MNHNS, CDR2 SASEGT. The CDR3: CASSIYDSYGYTF. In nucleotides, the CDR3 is TGTGCCAGCAGTATATACGACAGCTATGGCTACACCTTC.

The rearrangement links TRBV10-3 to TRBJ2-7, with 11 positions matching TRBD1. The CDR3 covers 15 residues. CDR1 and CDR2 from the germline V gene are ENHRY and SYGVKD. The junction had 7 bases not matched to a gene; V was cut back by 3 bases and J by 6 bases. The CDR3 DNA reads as TGTGCCATCAGTGACGGTTGGGGGACAGGGGGCGAGCAGTACTTC. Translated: CAISDGWGTGGEQYF.

The CDR3 region is CASGLDRGKGNQPQHF. The CDR3 DNA follows: TGTGCTAGTGGTTTGGACAGGGGAAAGGGCAATCAGCCCCAGCATTTT. The genes are TRBV12-5 and TRBJ1-5; 7 bases map to TRBD1. Looked up from germline, CDR1 is LGHNT and CDR2 is FRNRAP. The V gene end was trimmed by 1 base and the J gene end by 2 bases; junction bases not matched to a gene: 5. CDR3 length: 16 amino acids.

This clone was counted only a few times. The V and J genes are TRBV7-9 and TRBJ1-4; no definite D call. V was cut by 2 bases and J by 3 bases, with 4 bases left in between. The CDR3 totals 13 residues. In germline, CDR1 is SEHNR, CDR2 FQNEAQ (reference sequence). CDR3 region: CASSLPPNEKLFF. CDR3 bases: TGTGCCAGCAGCTTACCTCCTAATGAAAAACTGTTTTTT.

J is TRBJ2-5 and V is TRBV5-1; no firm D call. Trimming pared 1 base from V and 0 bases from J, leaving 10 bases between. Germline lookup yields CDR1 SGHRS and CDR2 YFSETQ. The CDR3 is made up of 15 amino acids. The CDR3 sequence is CASSLRISYQETQYF. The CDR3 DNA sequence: TGCGCCAGCAGCTTGAGGATTTCGTACCAAGAGACCCAGTACTTC.

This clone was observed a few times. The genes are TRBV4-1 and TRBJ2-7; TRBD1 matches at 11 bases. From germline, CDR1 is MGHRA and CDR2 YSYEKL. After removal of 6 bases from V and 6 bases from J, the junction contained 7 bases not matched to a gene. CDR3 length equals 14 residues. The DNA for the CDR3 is TGCGCCAGCAGTTCGGACAGGGGGCGCCTCGAGCAGTACTTC. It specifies CASSSDRGRLEQYF.

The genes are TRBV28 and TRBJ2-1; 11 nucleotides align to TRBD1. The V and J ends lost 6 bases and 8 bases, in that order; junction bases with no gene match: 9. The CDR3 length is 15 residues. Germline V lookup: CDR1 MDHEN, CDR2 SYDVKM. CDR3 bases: TGTGCCAGCAGAACCGGGACAGGGGGAGTCGATGAGCAGTTCTTC. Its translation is CASRTGTGGVDEQFF.

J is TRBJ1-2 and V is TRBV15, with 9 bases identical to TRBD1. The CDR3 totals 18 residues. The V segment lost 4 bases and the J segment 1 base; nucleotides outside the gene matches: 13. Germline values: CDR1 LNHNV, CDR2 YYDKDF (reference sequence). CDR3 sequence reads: CATSTVCENRGLNYGYTF. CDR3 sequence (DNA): TGTGCCACCAGCACCGTCTGTGAAAACAGGGGGCTTAACTATGGCTACACCTTC.

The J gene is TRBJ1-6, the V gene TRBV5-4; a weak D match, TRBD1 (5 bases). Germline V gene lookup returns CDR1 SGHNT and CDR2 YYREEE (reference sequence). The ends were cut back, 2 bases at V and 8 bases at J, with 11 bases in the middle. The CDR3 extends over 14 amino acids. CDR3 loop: CASSFRATDSPLHF. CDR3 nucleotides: TGTGCCAGCAGCTTCAGGGCTACGGATTCACCCCTCCACTTT.

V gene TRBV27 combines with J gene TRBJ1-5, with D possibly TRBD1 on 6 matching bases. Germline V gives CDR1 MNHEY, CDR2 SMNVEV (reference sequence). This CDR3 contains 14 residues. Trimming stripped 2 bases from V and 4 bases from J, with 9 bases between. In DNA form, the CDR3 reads TGTGCCAGCAGTTTAGGGACAAGTAATCAGCCCCAGCATTTT. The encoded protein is CASSLGTSNQPQHF.

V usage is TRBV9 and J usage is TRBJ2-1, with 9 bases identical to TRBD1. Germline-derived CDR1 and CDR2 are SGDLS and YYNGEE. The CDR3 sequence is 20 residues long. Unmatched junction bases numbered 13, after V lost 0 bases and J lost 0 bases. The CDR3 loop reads CASSVGGTGPQLSSYNEQFF. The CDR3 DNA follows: TGTGCCAGCAGCGTAGGAGGGACAGGGCCACAACTGAGCTCCTACAATGAGCAGTTCTTC.

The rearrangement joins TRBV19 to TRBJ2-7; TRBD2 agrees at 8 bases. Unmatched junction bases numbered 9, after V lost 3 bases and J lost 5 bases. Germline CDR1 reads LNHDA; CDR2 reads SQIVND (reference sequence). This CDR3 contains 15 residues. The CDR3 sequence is CASSMRAGAANEQYF. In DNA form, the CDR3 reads TGTGCCAGTAGTATGCGAGCGGGAGCCGCGAACGAGCAGTACTTC.

The DNA of the CDR3 is TGTGCCAGCAGTTACACCCCTGGAGGCGCTGAAGCTTTCTTT. This translates into CASSYTPGGAEAFF. The chain employs TRBV11-1 and TRBJ1-1; D call uncertain. Germline loops: CDR1 SGHAT, CDR2 FQDESV (reference sequence). The CDR3 sequence is 14 residues long. V gave up 6 bases and J gave up 6 bases, with 17 bases separating them.

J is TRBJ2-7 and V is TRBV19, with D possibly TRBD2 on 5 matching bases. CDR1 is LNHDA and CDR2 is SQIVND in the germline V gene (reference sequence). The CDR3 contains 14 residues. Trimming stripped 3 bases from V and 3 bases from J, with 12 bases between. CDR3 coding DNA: TGTGCCAGTAGTATGGGATCGGGGAGCTACGAGCAGTACTTC. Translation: CASSMGSGSYEQYF.

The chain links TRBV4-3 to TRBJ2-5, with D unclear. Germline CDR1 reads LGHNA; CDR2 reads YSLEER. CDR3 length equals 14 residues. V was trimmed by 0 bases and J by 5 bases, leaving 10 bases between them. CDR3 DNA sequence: TGCGCCAGCAGCCAAGAGGCTATGAGGGAGACCCAGTACTTC. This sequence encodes CASSQEAMRETQYF.

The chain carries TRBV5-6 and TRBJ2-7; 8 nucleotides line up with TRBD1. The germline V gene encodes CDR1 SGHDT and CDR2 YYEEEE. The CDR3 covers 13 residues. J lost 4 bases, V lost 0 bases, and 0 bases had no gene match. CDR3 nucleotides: TGTGCCAGCAGCTTGGACAGGGGGTACGAGCAGTACTTC. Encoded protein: CASSLDRGYEQYF.

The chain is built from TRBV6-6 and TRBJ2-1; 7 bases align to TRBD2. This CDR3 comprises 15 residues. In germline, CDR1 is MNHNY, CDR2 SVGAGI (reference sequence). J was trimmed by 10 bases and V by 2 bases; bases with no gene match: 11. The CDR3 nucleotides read TGTGCCAGCAGTTACGGGAGGGACTGGGCAGCCGAGCAGTTCTTC. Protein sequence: CASSYGRDWAAEQFF.

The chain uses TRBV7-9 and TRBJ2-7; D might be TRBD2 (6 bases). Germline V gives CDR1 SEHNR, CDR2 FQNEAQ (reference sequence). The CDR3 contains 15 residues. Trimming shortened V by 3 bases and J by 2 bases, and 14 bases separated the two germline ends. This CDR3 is CASSFRASDAYEQYF. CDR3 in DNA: TGTGCCAGCAGCTTCCGGGCTAGCGACGCCTACGAGCAGTACTTC. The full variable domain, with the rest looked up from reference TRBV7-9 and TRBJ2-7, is DTGVSQNPRHKITKRGQNVTFRCDPISEHNRLYWYRQTLGQGPEFLTYFQNEAQLEKSRLLSDRFSAERPKGSFSTLEIQRTEQGDSAMYLCASSFRASDAYEQYFGPGTRLTVT.